This TCR beta chain comes out of a study of T-cell memory formation after mild COVID-19. cDNA libraries for TCR alpha and TCR beta, carrying sample barcodes and UMIs, came from 5'RACE with constant-segment primers. TCRdb analysed the 5' RACE reads with MiXCR anew, one entry per CDR3 protein. The sample includes 500,000 to 600,000 distinct CDR3 sequences, more than 15% of them seen just once. Note on this clonotype: Its antigen is still unknown.

The CDR3 covers 13 residues. V was shortened by 7 bases and J by 9 bases, with 19 bases between the two germline ends. From germline, CDR1 is SQVTM and CDR2 ANQGSEA. Notes on the study in general: There were some responding clones in pre-infection memory, which suggested that cross-reactive memory had joined.

V is TRBV29-1 and J is TRBJ2-1; D tentatively reads TRBD1 or TRBD2 (6 bases each). This receptor was taken from an adult woman who had mild COVID-19 (a few samples of this study predate the infection). Cell type and time point are not known. Sequencing used PBMCs or a T cell subset sorted from them (not recorded which). For the CDR3, the DNA is TGCAGCGCCGAGGGGGGAGGCCGTGGTGAGCAGTTCTTC. This translates into CSAEGGGRGEQFF.